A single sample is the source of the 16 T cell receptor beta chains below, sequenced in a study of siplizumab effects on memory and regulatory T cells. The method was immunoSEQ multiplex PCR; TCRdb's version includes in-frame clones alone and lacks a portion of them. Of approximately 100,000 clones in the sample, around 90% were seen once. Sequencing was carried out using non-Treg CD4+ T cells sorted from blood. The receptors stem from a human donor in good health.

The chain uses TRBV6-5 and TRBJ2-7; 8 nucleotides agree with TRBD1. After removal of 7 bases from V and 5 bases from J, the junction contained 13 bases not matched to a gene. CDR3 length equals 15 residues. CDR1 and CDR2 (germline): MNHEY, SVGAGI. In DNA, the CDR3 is TGTGCCAGCAAAATGGACAGGGTGGAATTCAACGAGCAGTACTTC. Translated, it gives CASKMDRVEFNEQYF.

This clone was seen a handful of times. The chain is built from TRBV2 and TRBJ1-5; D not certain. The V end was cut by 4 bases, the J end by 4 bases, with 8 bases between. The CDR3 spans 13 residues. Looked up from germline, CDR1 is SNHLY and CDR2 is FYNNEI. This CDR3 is CASSARINQPQHF. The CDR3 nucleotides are TGTGCCAGCAGTGCTAGGATAAATCAGCCCCAGCATTTT.

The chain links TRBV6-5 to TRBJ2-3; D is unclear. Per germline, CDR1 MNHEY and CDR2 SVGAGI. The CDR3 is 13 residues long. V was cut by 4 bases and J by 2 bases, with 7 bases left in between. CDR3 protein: CASSSRNTDTQYF. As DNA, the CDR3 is TGTGCCAGCAGTTCCCGAAACACAGATACGCAGTATTTT.

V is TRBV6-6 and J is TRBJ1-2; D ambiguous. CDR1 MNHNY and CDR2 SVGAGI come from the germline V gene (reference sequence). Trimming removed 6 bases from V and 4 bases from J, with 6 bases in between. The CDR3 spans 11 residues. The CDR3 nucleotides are TGTGCCAGCAGGGCCAGCTATGGCTACACCTTC. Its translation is CASRASYGYTF.

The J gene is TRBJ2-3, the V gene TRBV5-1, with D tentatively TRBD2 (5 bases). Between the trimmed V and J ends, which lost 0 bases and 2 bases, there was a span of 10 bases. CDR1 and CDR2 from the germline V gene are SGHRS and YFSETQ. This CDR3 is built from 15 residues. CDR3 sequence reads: CASSLALATTDTQYF. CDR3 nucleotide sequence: TGCGCCAGCAGCTTGGCCCTAGCTACCACAGATACGCAGTATTTT.

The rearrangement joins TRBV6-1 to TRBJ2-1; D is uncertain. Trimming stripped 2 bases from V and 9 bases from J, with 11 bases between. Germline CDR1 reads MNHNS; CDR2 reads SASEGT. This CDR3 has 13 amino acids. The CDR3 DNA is TGTGCCAGCAGTGAACTAGGGTTAGGTGAGCAGTTCTTC. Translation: CASSELGLGEQFF.

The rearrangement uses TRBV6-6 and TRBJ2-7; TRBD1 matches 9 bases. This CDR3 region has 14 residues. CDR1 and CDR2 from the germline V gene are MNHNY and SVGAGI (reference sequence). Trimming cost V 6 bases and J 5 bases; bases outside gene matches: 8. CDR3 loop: CASSTGQGSNEQYF. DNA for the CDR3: TGTGCCAGCAGCACGGGACAGGGATCGAACGAGCAGTACTTC.

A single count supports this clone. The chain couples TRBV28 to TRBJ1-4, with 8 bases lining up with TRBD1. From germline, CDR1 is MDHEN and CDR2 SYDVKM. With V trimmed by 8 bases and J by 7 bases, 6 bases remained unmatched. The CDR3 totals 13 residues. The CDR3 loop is CASWTGRGEKLFF. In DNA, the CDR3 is TGTGCCAGCTGGACAGGGAGGGGTGAAAAACTGTTTTTT.

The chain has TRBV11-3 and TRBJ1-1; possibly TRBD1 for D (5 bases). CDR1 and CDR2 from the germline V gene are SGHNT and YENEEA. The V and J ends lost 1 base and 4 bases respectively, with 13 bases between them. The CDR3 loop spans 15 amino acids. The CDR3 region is CASSLGIGAGTEAFF. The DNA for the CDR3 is TGTGCCAGCAGCTTAGGTATTGGGGCGGGCACTGAAGCTTTCTTT.

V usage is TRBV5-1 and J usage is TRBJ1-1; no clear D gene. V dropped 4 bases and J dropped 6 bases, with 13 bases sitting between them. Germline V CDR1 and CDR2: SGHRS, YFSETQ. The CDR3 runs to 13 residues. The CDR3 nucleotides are TGCGCCAGCAGCCCGGATTATAACGCTGAAGCTTTCTTT. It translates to CASSPDYNAEAFF.

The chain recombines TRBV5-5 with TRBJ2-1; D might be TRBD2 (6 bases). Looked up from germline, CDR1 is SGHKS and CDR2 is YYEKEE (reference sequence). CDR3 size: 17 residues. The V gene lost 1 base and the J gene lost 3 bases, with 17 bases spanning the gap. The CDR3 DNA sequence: TGTGCCAGCAGCTTGCCGACAACTAGCCTGATCTACAATGAGCAGTTCTTC. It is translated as CASSLPTTSLIYNEQFF.

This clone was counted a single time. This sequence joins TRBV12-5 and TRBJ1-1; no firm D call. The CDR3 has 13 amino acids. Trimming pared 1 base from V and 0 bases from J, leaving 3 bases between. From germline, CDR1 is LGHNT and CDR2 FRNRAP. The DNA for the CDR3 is TGTGCTAGTGGTTTGGCGCTGAACACTGAAGCTTTCTTT. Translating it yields CASGLALNTEAFF.

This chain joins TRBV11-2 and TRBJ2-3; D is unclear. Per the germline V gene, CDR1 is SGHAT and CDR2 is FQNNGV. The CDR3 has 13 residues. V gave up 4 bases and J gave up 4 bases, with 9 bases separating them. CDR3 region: CASSYTRADTQYF. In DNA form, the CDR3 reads TGTGCCAGCAGCTACACTCGCGCAGATACGCAGTATTTT.

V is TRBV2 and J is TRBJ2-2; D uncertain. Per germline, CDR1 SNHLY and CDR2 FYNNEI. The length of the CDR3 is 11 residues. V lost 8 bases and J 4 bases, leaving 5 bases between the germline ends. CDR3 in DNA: TGTGCCAGCCTCGTCACCGGGGAGCTGTTTTTT. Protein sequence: CASLVTGELFF.

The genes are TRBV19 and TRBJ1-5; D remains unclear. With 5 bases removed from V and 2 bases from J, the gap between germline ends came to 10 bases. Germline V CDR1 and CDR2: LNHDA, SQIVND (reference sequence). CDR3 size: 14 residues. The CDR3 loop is CASSWTGGNQPQHF. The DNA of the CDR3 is TGTGCCAGTAGTTGGACGGGCGGCAATCAGCCCCAGCATTTT.

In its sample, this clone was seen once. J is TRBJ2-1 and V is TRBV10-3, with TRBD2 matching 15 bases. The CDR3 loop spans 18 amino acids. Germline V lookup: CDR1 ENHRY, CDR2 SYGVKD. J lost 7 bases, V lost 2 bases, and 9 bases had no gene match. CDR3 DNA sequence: TGTGCCATCAGTGAGGGGACTAGCGGGAGGATCCTTAGGAATGAGCAGTTCTTC. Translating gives CAISEGTSGRILRNEQFF.